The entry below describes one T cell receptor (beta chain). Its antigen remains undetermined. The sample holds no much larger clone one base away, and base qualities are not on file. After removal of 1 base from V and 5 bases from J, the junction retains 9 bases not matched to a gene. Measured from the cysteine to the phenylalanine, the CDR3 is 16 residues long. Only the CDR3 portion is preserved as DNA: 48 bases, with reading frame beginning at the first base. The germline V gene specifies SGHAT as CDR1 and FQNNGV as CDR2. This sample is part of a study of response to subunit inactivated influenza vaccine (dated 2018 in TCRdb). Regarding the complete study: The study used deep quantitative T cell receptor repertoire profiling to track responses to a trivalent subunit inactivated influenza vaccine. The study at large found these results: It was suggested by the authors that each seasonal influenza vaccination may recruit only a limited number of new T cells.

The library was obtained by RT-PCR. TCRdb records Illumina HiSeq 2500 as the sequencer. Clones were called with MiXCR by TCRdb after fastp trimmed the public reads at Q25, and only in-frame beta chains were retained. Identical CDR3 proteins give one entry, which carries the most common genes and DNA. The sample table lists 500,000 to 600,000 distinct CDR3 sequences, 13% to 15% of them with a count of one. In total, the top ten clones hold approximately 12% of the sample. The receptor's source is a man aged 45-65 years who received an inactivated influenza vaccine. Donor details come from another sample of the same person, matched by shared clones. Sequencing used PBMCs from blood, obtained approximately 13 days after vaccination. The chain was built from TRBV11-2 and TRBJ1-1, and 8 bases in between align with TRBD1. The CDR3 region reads CASSLVPGQVETEAFF. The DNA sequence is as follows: TGTGCCAGCAGCTTAGTTCCGGGACAGGTTGAAACTGAAGCTTTCTTT.